This TCR beta chain was obtained from a study of T cell responses to AZD1222 COVID-19 vaccine. The method was immunoSEQ multiplex PCR; TCRdb's version includes in-frame clones alone and lacks a portion of them. In the table there are 85,000 or so clones, more than 70% of which are singletons. Germline-derived CDR1 and CDR2 are MDHEN and SYDVKM. The V and J ends lost 3 bases and 4 bases respectively, with 12 bases between them. The CDR3 length is 14 residues. Sample: peripheral blood, taken 28 days after the second AZD1222 dose. This sequence originates from an adult who received the AZD1222 COVID-19 vaccine. The chain recombines TRBV28 with TRBJ2-5; D unclear. Here the CDR3 reads CASSFAGVGETQYF. For the CDR3, the DNA is TGTGCCAGCAGTTTTGCCGGAGTAGGAGAGACCCAGTACTTC.